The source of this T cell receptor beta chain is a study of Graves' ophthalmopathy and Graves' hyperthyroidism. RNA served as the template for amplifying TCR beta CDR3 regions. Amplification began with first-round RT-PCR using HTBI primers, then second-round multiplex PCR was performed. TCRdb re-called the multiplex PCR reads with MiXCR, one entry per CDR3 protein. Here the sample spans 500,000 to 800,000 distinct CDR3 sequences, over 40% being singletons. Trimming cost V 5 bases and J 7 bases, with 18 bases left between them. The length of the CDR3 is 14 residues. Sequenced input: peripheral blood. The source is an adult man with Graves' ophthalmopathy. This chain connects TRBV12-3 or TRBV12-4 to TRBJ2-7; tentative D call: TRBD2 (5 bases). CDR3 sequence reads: CASSPERAGTEQYF. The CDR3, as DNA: TGTGCCAGCAGTCCCGAGAGGGCTGGCACGGAGCAGTACTTC.